The next 15 T cell receptor beta chains were all read from a single sample in a study of human CD4 T cells and Enterobacteriaceae. Libraries were prepared by immunoSEQ multiplex PCR; TCRdb keeps only in-frame clonotypes and omits some of them. Among about 29,000 clones, 65% to 85% were seen once, and the ten largest hold roughly 0.88%. The memory gate held CD4+ cells that were not CD45RA+CCR7+CD95- naive cells, over 98% pure. Sequenced: memory CD4+ T cells from blood. The receptors come from a human donor in good health.

The chain combines TRBV19 with TRBJ2-6; perhaps TRBD1 as D (6 bases). This CDR3 has 14 residues. V dropped 10 bases and J dropped 2 bases, with 12 bases sitting between them. Germline CDR1 LNHDA, CDR2 SQIVND (reference sequence). For the CDR3, the DNA is TGTGCCACTCAACAGGGAACTGGGGCCAACGTCCTGACTTTC. Its protein product is CATQQGTGANVLTF. Variable domain in full (rest from reference TRBV19 and TRBJ2-6): DGGITQSPKYLFRKEGQNVTLSCEQNLNHDAMYWYRQDPGQGLRLIYYSQIVNDFQKGDIAEGYSVSREKKESFPLTVTSAQKNPTAFYLCATQQGTGANVLTFGAGSRLTVL.

The rearrangement links TRBV15 to TRBJ1-5, with 7 nucleotides matching TRBD1. Germline assignment: CDR1 LNHNV and CDR2 YYDKDF (reference sequence). The CDR3 consists of 16 residues. Trimming at V came to 4 bases and at J to 3 bases, leaving 9 bases not matched to a gene. CDR3 region: CATSTRQGLLNQPQHF. The CDR3 region has the DNA TGTGCCACCAGCACCAGACAGGGCCTCCTCAATCAGCCCCAGCATTTT.

The rearrangement links TRBV7-2 to TRBJ2-7; perhaps TRBD1 as D (6 bases). V dropped 6 bases and J dropped 1 base, with 13 bases sitting between them. The CDR3 covers 14 residues. Per the germline V gene, CDR1 is SGHTA and CDR2 is FQGNSA. The CDR3 bases are TGTGCCAGCAGGCCAAACAGGGCATCCTACGAGCAGTACTTC. Amino acid sequence: CASRPNRASYEQYF.

The chain links TRBV6-5 to TRBJ1-3; tentatively, D is TRBD1 (6 bases). The CDR3 is 15 amino acids. Germline V gene lookup returns CDR1 MNHEY and CDR2 SVGAGI. V was clipped by 6 bases and J by 0 bases, with 12 bases between them. The CDR3 DNA follows: TGTGCCAGCAGACCCGACAGGAGCTCTGGAAACACCATATATTTT. This gives the protein CASRPDRSSGNTIYF.

CDR3 in DNA: TGTGCCAGCAGCTCCCCCGGGAACCCAAATTCACCCCTCCACTTT. Encoded protein: CASSSPGNPNSPLHF. The chain is built from TRBV7-9 and TRBJ1-6, with unresolved D. The V gene lost 4 bases and the J gene lost 7 bases, with 14 bases spanning the gap. CDR1 and CDR2 (germline): SEHNR, FQNEAQ (reference sequence). This CDR3 has 15 amino acids.

Note on this clone: The junction departs from the called germline gene at one end, perhaps through a read error. Other DNA sequences of this sample code for an identical CDR3. The chain is built from TRBV11-2 and TRBJ2-3; no definite D call. The CDR3 is 12 residues long. Germline CDR1 reads SGHAT; CDR2 reads FQNNGV. As DNA, the CDR3 is TGTGCCAGTAGCTTAGCCCCAGATACGCAGTATTTT. Its protein is CASSLAPDTQYF.

CDR3 sequence: CASSYGAVSSYEQYF. The CDR3 DNA reads TGTGCCAGCAGTTACGGGGCGGTAAGCTCCTACGAGCAGTACTTC. This chain links TRBV6-5 with TRBJ2-7; TRBD1 is a possible D gene (5 bases). The CDR3 is 15 residues long. Trimming pared 2 bases from V and 0 bases from J, leaving 11 bases between. Germline assignment: CDR1 MNHEY and CDR2 SVGAGI.

A note on this clone: At one boundary the junction diverges from the germline segment, which might be a read error. This chain connects TRBV6-1 to TRBJ2-7; D ambiguous. CDR1 is MNHNS and CDR2 is SASEGT in the germline V gene. The CDR3 totals 15 residues. The CDR3 coding sequence is TGTGCCAGCAGGGAAGGATTCGGTATGTTTTGGGAGCAGTACTTC. As protein: CASREGFGMFWEQYF.

The table lists this clone with a count of one. The rearrangement uses TRBV5-6 and TRBJ1-6; D is uncertain. Trimming pared 4 bases from V and 7 bases from J, leaving 6 bases between. The CDR3 is 12 residues long. Germline V gene lookup returns CDR1 SGHDT and CDR2 YYEEEE. CDR3 region: CASSPVNSPLHF. CDR3 nucleotides: TGTGCCAGCAGCCCGGTCAATTCACCCCTCCACTTT.

The chain is built from TRBV30 and TRBJ1-2, with D perhaps TRBD1 (5 bases). V was cut by 1 base and J by 4 bases, with 10 bases left in between. CDR3 size: 13 residues. Per the germline V gene, CDR1 is GTSNPN and CDR2 is SVGIG (reference sequence). As DNA, the CDR3 is TGTGCCTGGAGTGCATCCGGGACCTATGGCTACACCTTC. As protein: CAWSASGTYGYTF. The variable domain in full, with the rest retrieved from reference TRBV30 and TRBJ1-2, is SQTIHQWPATLVQPVGSPLSLECTVEGTSNPNLYWYRQAAGRGLQLLFYSVGIGQISSEVPQNLSASRPQDRQFILSSKKLLLSDSGFYLCAWSASGTYGYTFGSGTRLTVV.

The chain joins TRBV11-1 to TRBJ2-1, with D perhaps matching TRBD1 (6 bases). Germline lookup yields CDR1 SGHAT and CDR2 FQDESV (reference sequence). V gave up 5 bases and J gave up 3 bases, with 11 bases separating them. The length of the CDR3 is 14 residues. The CDR3: CASSQGQNYNEQFF. In nucleotides, the CDR3 is TGTGCCAGCAGCCAAGGACAGAACTACAATGAGCAGTTCTTC.

The chain is built from TRBV10-2 and TRBJ2-1; 13 bases map to TRBD2. With 6 bases clipped from V and 6 bases from J, the junction kept 2 bases outside the gene matches. Germline V gene data show CDR1 as WSHSY and CDR2 as SAAADI. The CDR3 consists of 14 residues. The CDR3 bases are TGCGCCAGCAGCGGACTAGCGGGAGCCAATGAGCAGTTCTTC. Translated, it gives CASSGLAGANEQFF.

J is TRBJ2-7 and V is TRBV7-2; 9 bases match TRBD2. The V gene's germline CDR1 is SGHTA and CDR2 FQGNSA. V shed 5 bases and J 4 bases; nucleotides not matched to a gene: 6. The CDR3 has 14 residues. CDR3 amino acids: CASSSLAGPYEQYF. CDR3 nucleotides: TGTGCCAGCAGCAGCCTAGCGGGACCTTACGAGCAGTACTTC.

V and J are TRBV6-5 and TRBJ1-2; 8 bases are shared with TRBD1. This CDR3 has 14 residues. V dropped 7 bases and J dropped 8; count of bases not matched to a gene: 12. CDR1 and CDR2 from the germline V gene are MNHEY and SVGAGI. The CDR3 bases are TGTGCCAGCACCCAACTCCAGGGGGCTGACGGCTACACCTTC. Protein product: CASTQLQGADGYTF.

The chain employs TRBV20-1 and TRBJ2-5; no definite D call. The CDR3 has 11 residues. From germline, CDR1 is DFQATT and CDR2 SNEGSKA (reference sequence). V was pared by 6 bases and J by 5 bases, with 10 bases between. The CDR3 DNA sequence: TGCAGTGCCCGCGCCCGGGAGACCCAGTACTTC. Translating it yields CSARARETQYF.